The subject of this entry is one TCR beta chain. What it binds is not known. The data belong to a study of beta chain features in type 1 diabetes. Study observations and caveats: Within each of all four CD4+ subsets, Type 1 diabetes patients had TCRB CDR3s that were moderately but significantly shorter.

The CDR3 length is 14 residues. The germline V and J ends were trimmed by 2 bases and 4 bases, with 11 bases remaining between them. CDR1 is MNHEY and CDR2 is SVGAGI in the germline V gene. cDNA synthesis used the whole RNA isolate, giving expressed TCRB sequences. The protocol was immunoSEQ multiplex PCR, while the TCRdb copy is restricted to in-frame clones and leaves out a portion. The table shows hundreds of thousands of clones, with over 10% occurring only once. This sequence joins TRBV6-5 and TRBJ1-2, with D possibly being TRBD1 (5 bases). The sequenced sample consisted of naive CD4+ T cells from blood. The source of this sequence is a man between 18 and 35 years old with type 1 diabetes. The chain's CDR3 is CASSYTGTSYGYTF. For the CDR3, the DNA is TGTGCCAGCAGTTACACCGGGACTTCCTATGGCTACACCTTC.